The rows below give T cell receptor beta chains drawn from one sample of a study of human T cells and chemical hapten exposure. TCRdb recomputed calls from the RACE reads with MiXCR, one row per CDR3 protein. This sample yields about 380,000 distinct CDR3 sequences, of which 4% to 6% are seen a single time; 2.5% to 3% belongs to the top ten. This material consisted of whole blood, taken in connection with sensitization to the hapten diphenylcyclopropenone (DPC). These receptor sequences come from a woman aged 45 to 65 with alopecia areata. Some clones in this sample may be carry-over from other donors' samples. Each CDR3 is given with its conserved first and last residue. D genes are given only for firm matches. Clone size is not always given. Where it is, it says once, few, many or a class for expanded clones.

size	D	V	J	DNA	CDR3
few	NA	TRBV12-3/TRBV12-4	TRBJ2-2	TGTGCCAGCAGTTTATCCACGAACACCGGGGAGCTGTTTTTT	CASSLSTNTGELFF
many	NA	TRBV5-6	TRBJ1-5	TGTGCCAGCAGCAATACAGGTAGCAATCAGCCCCAGCATTTT	CASSNTGSNQPQHF
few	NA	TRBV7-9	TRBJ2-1	TGTGCCAGCAGCCCCTATGCGCAGCGGAGCTCCTACAATGAGCAGTTCTTC	CASSPYAQRSSYNEQFF
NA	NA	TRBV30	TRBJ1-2	TGTGCCTGGAGTGGGGGAGGGGCCTATGGCTACACCTTC	CAWSGGGAYGYTF
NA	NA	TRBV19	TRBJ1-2	TGTGCCAGTAGTATTACCCCCCTACCGGGTGGCTACACCTTC	CASSITPLPGGYTF
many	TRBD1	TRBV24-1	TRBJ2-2	TGTGCCACCAGTGATGCTCCGGGACAGGGCACCGGGGAGCTGTTTTTT	CATSDAPGQGTGELFF
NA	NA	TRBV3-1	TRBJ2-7	TGTGCCAGCAGCCAAGACGGGTACGCCTACGAGCAGTACTTC	CASSQDGYAYEQYF
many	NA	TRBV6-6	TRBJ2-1	TGTGCCAGCAGTTACTTACCTAGACTACCCTACAATGAGCAGTTCTTC	CASSYLPRLPYNEQFF
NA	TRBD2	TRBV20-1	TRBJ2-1	TGCAGTGCTGATAGACTAGCGGGAGGCTATGAGCAGTTCTTC	CSADRLAGGYEQFF
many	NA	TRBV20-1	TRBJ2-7	TGCAGTGCTAGGAAGCAGGGTGACGAGCAGTACTTC	CSARKQGDEQYF
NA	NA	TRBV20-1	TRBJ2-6	TGCAGTGCTAGAGATCGGGCCAGACCTGGGGCCAACGTCCTGACTTTC	CSARDRARPGANVLTF
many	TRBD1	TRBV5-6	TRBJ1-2	TGTGCCAGCAGCTCTACTACAGGGGACTATGGCTACACCTTC	CASSSTTGDYGYTF
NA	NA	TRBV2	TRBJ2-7	TGTGCCAGTTCCAGACGGACTATAGAGCAGTACTTC	CASSRRTIEQYF
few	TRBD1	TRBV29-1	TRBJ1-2	TGCAGCGTCGACAGGGGAGCCTACACCTTC	CSVDRGAYTF
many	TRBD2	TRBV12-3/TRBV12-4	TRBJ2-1	TGTGCCAGCACCCCCGAGAGCGGGATGAACAATGAGCAGTTCTTC	CASTPESGMNNEQFF
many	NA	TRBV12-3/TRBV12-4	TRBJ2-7	TGTGCCAGCAGTTTAAGCGAATGGGAGCAGTACTTC	CASSLSEWEQYF
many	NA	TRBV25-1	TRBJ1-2	TGTGCCAGCAGTGAAGCGGGTCAGAACTATGGCTACACCTTC	CASSEAGQNYGYTF
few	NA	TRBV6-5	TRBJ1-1	TGTGCCAGCAGTTCCCGGCCGGGAACGAACACTGAAGCTTTCTTT	CASSSRPGTNTEAFF
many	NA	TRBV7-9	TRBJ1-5	TGTGCCAGCAGCCGGGACCGCCAGCCCCAGCATTTT	CASSRDRQPQHF
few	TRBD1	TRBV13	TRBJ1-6	TGTGCCAGCAGCTCCAGGGGGCAGACCACCTATAATTCACCCCTCCACTTT	CASSSRGQTTYNSPLHF
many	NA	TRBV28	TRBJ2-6	TGTGCCAGCAGTCCGTCAGGGGCAAGTGGGGCCAACGTCCTGACTTTC	CASSPSGASGANVLTF
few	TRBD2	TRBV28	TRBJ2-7	TGTGCCAGCAGTTCCTTCAACGGGGGGGAGCAGTACTTC	CASSSFNGGEQYF
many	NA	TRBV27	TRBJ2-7	TGTGCCAGCAACGGTGAGCAGTACTTC	CASNGEQYF
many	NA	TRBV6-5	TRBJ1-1	TGTGCCAGCAGTTCCCCGACACGGAACACTGAAGCTTTCTTT	CASSSPTRNTEAFF